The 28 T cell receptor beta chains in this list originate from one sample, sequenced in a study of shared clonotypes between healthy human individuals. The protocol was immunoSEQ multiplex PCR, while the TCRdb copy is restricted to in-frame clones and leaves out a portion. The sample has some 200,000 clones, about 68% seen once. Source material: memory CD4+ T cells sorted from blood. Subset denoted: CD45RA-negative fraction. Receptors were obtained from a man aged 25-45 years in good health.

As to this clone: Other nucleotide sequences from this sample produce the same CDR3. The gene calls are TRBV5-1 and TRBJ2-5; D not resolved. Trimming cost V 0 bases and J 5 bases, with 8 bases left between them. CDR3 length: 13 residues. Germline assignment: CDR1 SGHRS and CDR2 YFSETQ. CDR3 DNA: TGCGCCAGCAGCTTGGAAGGGTCGGAGACCCAGTACTTC. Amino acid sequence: CASSLEGSETQYF.

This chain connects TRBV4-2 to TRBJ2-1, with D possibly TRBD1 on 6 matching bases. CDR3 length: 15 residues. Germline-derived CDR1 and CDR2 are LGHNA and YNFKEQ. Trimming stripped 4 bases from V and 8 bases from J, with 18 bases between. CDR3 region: CASSPGGQGFDEQFF. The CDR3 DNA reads TGTGCCAGCAGCCCAGGCGGCCAGGGGTTCGATGAGCAGTTCTTC.

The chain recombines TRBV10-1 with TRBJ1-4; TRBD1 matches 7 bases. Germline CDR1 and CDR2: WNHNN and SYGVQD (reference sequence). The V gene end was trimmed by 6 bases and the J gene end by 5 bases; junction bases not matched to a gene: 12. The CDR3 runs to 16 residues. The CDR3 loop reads CASSKPPGQSNEKLFF. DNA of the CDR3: TGCGCCAGCAGCAAACCGCCGGGACAGTCGAATGAAAAACTGTTTTTT.

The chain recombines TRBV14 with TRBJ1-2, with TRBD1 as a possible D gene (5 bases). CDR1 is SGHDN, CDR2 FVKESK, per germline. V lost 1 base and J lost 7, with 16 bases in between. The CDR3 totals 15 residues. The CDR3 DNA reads TGTGCCAGCAGCCAAGTCCTGGGGCCCCTTAGTGGCTACACCTTC. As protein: CASSQVLGPLSGYTF. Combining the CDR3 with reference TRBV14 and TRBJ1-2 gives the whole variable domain EAGVTQFPSHSVIEKGQTVTLRCDPISGHDNLYWYRRVMGKEIKFLLHFVKESKQDESGMPNNRFLAERTGGTYSTLKVQPAELEDSGVYFCASSQVLGPLSGYTFGSGTRLTVV.

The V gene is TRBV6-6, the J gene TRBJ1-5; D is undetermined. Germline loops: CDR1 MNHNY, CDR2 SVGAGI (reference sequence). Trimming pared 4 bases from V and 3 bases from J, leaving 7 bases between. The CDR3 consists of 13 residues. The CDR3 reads CASSSNFNQPQHF. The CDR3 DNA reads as TGTGCCAGCAGTTCCAATTTCAATCAGCCCCAGCATTTT.

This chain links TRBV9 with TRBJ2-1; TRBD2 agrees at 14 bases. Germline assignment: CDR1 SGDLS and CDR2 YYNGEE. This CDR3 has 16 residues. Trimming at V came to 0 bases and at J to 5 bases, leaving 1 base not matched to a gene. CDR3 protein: CASSVGTSGGNNEQFF. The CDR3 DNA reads TGTGCCAGCAGCGTAGGGACTAGCGGGGGGAACAATGAGCAGTTCTTC.

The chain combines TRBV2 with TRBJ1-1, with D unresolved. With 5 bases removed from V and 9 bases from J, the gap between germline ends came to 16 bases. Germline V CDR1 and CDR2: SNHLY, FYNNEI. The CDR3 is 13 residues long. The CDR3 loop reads CASSNAFLQKAFF. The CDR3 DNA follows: TGTGCCAGCAGTAACGCTTTTCTCCAAAAAGCTTTCTTT.

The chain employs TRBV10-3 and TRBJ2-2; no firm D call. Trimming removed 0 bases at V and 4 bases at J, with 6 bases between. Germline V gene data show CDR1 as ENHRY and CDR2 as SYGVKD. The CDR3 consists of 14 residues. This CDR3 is CAISESQPTGELFF. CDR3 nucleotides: TGTGCCATCAGTGAGTCACAGCCCACCGGGGAGCTGTTTTTT.

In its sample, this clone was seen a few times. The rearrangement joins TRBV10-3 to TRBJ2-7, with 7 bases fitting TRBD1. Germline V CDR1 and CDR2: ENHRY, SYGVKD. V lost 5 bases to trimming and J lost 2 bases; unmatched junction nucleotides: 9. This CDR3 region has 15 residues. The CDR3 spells CAISSPGQSTYEQYF. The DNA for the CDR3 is TGTGCCATCAGTAGTCCGGGACAGAGCACCTACGAGCAGTACTTC.

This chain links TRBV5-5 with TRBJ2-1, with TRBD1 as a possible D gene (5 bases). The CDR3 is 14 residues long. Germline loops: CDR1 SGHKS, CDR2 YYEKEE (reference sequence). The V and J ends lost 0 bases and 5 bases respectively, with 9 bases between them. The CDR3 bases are TGTGCCAGCAGCTTGGTTGTAGGGGACAATGAGCAGTTCTTC. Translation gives CASSLVVGDNEQFF.

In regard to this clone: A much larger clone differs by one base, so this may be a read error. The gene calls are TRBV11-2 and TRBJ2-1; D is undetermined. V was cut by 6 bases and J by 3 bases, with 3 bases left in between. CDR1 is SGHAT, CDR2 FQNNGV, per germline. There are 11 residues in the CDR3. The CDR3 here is CASRSYNEQFF. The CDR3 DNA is TGTGCCAGCAGAAGCTACAATGAGCAGTTCTTC.

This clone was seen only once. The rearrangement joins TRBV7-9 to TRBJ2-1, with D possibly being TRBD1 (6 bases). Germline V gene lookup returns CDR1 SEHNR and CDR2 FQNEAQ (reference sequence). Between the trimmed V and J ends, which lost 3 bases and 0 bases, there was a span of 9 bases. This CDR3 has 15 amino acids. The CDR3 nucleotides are TGTGCCAGCAGCTTGGGGGCCAGCTCCTACAATGAGCAGTTCTTC. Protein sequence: CASSLGASSYNEQFF.

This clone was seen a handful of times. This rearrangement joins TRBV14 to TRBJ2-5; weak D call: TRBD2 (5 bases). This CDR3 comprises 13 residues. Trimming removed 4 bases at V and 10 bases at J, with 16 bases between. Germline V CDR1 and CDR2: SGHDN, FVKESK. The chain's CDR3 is CASSLLALRDQYF. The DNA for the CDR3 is TGTGCCAGCAGCCTCTTGGCGCTCCGGGACCAGTACTTC.

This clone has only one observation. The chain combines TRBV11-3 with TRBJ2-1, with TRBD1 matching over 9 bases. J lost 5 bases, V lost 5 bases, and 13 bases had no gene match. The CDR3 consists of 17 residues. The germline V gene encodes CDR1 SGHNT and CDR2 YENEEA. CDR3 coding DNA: TGTGCCAGCAGCAGACGAGGCACAGGGGGCGCGGACAATGAGCAGTTCTTC. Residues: CASSRRGTGGADNEQFF.

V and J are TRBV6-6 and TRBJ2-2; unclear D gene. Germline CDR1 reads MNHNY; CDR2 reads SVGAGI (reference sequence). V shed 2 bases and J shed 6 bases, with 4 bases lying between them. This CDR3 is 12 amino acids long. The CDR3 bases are TGTGCCAGCAGTTACCGGGCCGGGGAGCTGTTTTTT. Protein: CASSYRAGELFF.

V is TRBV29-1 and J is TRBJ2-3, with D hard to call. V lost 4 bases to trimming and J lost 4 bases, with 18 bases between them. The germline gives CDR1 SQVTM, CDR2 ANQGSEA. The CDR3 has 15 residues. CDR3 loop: CSVVRNIRRSDTQYF. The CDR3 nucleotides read TGCAGCGTTGTAAGGAACATCAGAAGGTCAGATACGCAGTATTTT.

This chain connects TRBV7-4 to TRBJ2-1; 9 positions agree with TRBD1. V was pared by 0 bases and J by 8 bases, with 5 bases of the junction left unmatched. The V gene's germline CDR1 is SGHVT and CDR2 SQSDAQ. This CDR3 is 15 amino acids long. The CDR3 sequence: CASSLAGTGSHEQFF. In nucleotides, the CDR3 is TGTGCCAGCAGCTTAGCTGGGACAGGGTCCCATGAGCAGTTCTTC.

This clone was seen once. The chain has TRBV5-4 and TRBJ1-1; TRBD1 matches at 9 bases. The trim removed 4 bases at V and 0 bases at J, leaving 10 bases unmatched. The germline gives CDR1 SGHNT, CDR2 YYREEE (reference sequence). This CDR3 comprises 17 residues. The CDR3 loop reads CASSVGTGKTMNTEAFF. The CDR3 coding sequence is TGTGCCAGCAGCGTGGGGACAGGGAAAACTATGAACACTGAAGCTTTCTTT.

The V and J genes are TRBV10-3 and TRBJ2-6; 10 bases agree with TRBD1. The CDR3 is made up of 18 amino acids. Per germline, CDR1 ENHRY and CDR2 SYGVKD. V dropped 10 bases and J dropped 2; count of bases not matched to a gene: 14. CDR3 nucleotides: TGTGCCAGCCTTCCGACAGGGGGCGCAATGGCTGGGGCCAACGTCCTGACTTTC. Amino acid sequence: CASLPTGGAMAGANVLTF.

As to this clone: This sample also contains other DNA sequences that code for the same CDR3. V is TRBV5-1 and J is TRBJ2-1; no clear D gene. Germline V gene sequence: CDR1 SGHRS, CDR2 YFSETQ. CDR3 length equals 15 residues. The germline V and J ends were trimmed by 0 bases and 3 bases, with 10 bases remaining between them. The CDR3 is CASSLDSANYNEQFF. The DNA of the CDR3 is TGCGCCAGCAGCTTGGACAGTGCAAACTACAATGAGCAGTTCTTC.

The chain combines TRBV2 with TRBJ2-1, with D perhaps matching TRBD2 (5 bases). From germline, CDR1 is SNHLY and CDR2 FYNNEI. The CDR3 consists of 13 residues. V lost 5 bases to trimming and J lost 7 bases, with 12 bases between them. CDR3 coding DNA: TGTGCCAGCAGTCCCGATGAGCGGAATGAGCAGTTCTTC. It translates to CASSPDERNEQFF.

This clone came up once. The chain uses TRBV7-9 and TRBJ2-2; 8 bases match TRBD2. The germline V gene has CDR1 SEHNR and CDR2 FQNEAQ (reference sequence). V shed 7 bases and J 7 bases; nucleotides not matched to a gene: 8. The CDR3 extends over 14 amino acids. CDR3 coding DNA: TGTGCCAGCACCGAGACTAGCGCCGGCGGGGAGCTGTTTTTT. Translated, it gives CASTETSAGGELFF.

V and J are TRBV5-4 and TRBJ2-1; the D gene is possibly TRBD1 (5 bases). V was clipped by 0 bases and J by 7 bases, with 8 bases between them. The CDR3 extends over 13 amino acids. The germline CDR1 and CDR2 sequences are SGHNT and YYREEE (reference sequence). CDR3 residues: CASSLVRTNEQFF. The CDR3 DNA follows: TGTGCCAGCAGCTTGGTTCGGACAAATGAGCAGTTCTTC.

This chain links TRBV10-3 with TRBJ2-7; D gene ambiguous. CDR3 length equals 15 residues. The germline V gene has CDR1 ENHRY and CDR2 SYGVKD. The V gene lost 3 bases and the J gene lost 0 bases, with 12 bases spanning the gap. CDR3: CAISDFRNASYEQYF. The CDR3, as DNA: TGTGCCATCAGTGACTTTCGGAACGCCTCCTACGAGCAGTACTTC.

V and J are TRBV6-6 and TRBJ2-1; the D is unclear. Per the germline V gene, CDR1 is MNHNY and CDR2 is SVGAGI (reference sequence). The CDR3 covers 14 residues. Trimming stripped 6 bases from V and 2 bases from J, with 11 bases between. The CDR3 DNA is TGTGCCAGCAGCTTGAAGGTCGCCTACAATGAGCAGTTCTTC. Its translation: CASSLKVAYNEQFF.

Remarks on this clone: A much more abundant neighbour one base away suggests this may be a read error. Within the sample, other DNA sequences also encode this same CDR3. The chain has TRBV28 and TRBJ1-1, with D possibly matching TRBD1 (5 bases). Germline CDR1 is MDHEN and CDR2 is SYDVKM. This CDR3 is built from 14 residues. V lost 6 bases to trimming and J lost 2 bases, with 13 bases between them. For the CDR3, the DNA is TGTGCCAGCAGCCCTGGGGCCTTAAACACTGAAGCTTTCTTT. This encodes CASSPGALNTEAFF.

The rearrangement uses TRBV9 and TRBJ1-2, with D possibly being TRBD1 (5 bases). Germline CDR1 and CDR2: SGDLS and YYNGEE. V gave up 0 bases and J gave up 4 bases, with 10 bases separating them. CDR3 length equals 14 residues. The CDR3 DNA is TGTGCCAGCAGCGTAGCTCAGGGCAGCTATGGCTACACCTTC. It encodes CASSVAQGSYGYTF.

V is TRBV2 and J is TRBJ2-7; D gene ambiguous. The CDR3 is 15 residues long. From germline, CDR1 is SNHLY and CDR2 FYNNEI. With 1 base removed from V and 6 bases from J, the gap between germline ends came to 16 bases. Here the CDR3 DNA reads TGTGCCAGCAGTGAAGGAGTAGGTTTCGCCCCCGAGCAGTACTTC. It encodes CASSEGVGFAPEQYF. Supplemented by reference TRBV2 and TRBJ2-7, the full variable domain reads EPEVTQTPSHQVTQMGQEVILRCVPISNHLYFYWYRQILGQKVEFLVSFYNNEISEKSEIFDDQFSVERPDGSNFTLKIRSTKLEDSAMYFCASSEGVGFAPEQYFGPGTRLTVT.